A selection of T cell receptor beta chains follows, all from one sample in a study of response to subunit inactivated influenza vaccine. TCRdb used MiXCR to reprocess the RT-PCR reads, holding one entry per CDR3 protein. The repertoire consists of approximately 200,000 distinct CDR3 sequences, with approximately 15% occurring once and the leading ten covering about 26%. The sample in question was CD8+ T cells sorted from PBMCs, obtained 5 days after vaccination. These receptors were taken from a man aged 45 to 65 who received an inactivated influenza vaccine. The CDR3 runs from the conserved cysteine through the conserved F or W. The D gene is left open where the match is weak. Expanded clones get a size class; other rows say once, few or many, or leave the size out.

>TRBD2|TRBJ2-1|-|TRBV11-2
TGTGCCAGCAGCTCCAAGGCGGGGGGGTTCTACAATGAGCAGTTCTTC
CASSSKAGGFYNEQFF
>-|TRBJ1-1|many|TRBV12-3/TRBV12-4
TGTGCCAGCAAACATCAGAGGGGGGGGAACACTGAAGCTTTCTTT
CASKHQRGGNTEAFF
>TRBD2|TRBJ2-7|-|TRBV27
TGTGCCAGCAGCTCGACTAGCGGGAGAGCCTACGAGCAGTACTTC
CASSSTSGRAYEQYF
>-|TRBJ2-7|-|TRBV11-2
TGTGCCAGCAGCTTCGGAGGGGCCTACTACGAGCAGTACTTC
CASSFGGAYYEQYF
>-|TRBJ2-1|few|TRBV5-6
TGTGCCAGCAGCTTGGCCGTCAGGAGCTCCTACAATGAGCAGTTCTTC
CASSLAVRSSYNEQFF
>-|TRBJ1-1|-|TRBV5-1
TGCGCCAGCAGCTTGTCAGGGGCCGGCCCGCCTTTT
CASSLSGAGPPF
>TRBD2|TRBJ2-1|-|TRBV28
TGTGCCAGCAGTTTATGGAGCGGGAGGGCCAGTGAGCAGTTCTTC
CASSLWSGRASEQFF
>TRBD1|TRBJ2-4|many|TRBV12-3/TRBV12-4
TGTGCCAGCAGTTCGACGACAGGGGAAGCCAAAAACATTCAGTACTTC
CASSSTTGEAKNIQYF
>-|TRBJ2-5|-|TRBV28
TGTGCCAGCATTGAGACCCAGTACTTC
CASIETQYF
>TRBD1|TRBJ1-2|medium-sized|TRBV7-9
TGTGCCAGCAGCCGATTTATTGACAGGGGACCTTACACCTTC
CASSRFIDRGPYTF
>-|TRBJ2-1|few|TRBV11-1
TGTGCCAGCAGCCGAAGAGGGGAGGAAGAGCAGTTCTTC
CASSRRGEEEQFF
>-|TRBJ2-7|-|TRBV20-1
TGCAGTGCTGGCAGGGGCAACGAGCAGTACTTC
CSAGRGNEQYF
>-|TRBJ1-2|-|TRBV7-9
TGTGCCAGCAGCACCACGCATCTGGGGGACTATGGCTACACCTTC
CASSTTHLGDYGYTF
>-|TRBJ2-2|many|TRBV10-3
TGTGCCATCAGTGAGTGGACCGATCCGAACACCGGGGAGCTGTTTTTT
CAISEWTDPNTGELFF
>-|TRBJ1-5|-|TRBV7-6
TGTGCCAGCAGCCGAGGTCCAAATCAGCCCCAGCATTTT
CASSRGPNQPQHF
>-|TRBJ2-7|few|TRBV9
TGTGCCAGCAGCGTAGTCTCTGATTCCTACGAGCAGTACTTC
CASSVVSDSYEQYF